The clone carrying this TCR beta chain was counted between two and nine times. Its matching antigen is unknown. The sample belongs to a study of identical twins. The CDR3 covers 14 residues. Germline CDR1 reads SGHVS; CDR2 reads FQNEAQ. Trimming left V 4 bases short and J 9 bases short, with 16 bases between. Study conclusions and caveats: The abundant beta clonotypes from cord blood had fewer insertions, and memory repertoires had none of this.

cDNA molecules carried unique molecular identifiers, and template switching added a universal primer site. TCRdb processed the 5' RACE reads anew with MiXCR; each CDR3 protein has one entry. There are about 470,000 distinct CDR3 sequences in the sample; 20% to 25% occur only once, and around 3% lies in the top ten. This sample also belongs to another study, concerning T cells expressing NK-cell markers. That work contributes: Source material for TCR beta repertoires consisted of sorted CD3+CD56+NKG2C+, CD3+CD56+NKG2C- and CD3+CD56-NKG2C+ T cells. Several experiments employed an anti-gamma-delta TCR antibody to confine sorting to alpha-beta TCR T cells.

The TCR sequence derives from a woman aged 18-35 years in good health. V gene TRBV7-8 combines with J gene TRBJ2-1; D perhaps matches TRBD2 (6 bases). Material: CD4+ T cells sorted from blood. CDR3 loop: CASSSGLPASEQFF. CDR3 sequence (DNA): TGTGCCAGCAGCTCAGGACTACCAGCAAGTGAGCAGTTCTTC. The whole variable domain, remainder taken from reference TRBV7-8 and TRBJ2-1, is GAGVSQSPRYKVAKRGQDVALRCDPISGHVSLFWYQQALGQGPEFLTYFQNEAQLDKSGLPSDRFFAERPEGSVSTLKIQRTQQEDSAVYLCASSSGLPASEQFFGPGTRLTVL.